This T cell receptor (beta chain) was sequenced for a study of CD8 T cells in Susac syndrome. Random hexamers were used to reverse transcribe about 0.5 to 1 ug of RNA. MiXCR, applied by TCRdb to the immunoSEQ multiplex PCR reads, yields one record per CDR3 protein. The data hold about 180,000 distinct CDR3 sequences, with 85% to 95% observed a single time. The length of the CDR3 is 13 residues. V lost 7 bases to trimming and J lost 3 bases; unmatched junction nucleotides: 4. Germline CDR1 SQVTM, CDR2 ANQGSEA. The TCR originated in a human donor with multiple sclerosis. The sequenced sample was CD8+ T cells from PBMCs. The V and J genes are TRBV29-1 and TRBJ2-7; the match to TRBD2 covers 12 bases. CDR3 nucleotides: TGCAGCGCGCAGACTAGCGGGAGCTACGAGCAGTACTTC. This encodes CSAQTSGSYEQYF.